Presented here are 20 T cell receptor beta chains from one specimen sequenced in a study of spatial heterogeneity in lung cancer. The time point denotes: sample taken at primary tumor resection. In each case, whole RNA from tumor, nontumor lung or frozen PBMC was sequenced unsorted. TCRdb ran MiXCR on the 5' RACE reads and lists one entry per CDR3 protein. The top ten hold approximately 7.5% of the sample, which has 8,500 to 14,000 distinct CDR3 sequences, about 4% seen once. The specimen comprised normal lung tissue next to the tumor, sampled at surgery. These receptors were collected from a male donor with early-stage non-small cell lung cancer.

The table lists this clonotype with many counts. J is TRBJ1-6 and V is TRBV20-1, with a possible D match to TRBD1 (6 bases). The CDR3 is 14 residues long. V was trimmed by 5 bases and J by 9 bases, leaving 17 bases between them. The germline V gene encodes CDR1 DFQATT and CDR2 SNEGSKA (reference sequence). CDR3 in amino acids: CSASDGGVSSPLHF. The CDR3 nucleotides read TGCAGTGCTTCCGATGGGGGCGTAAGTTCACCCCTCCACTTT.

The rearrangement links TRBV3-1 to TRBJ2-3; 11 bases are a match to TRBD2. Per the germline V gene, CDR1 is LGHDT and CDR2 is YNNKEL (reference sequence). CDR3 length: 19 amino acids. V gave up 8 bases and J gave up 0 bases; unmatched junction bases: 16. The CDR3 region has the DNA TGTGCCAGCCGGGACCATACTAGCGGGAGTTACACTAGCACAGATACGCAGTATTTT. Protein sequence: CASRDHTSGSYTSTDTQYF.

The V gene is TRBV5-1, the J gene TRBJ2-5; 12 nucleotides line up with TRBD1. Germline trimming cut 4 bases from V and 6 bases from J; bases unmatched to any gene: 4. CDR3 length: 14 amino acids. The germline V gene encodes CDR1 SGHRS and CDR2 YFSETQ. CDR3 sequence: CASSLGQGAQTQYF. The CDR3 region has the DNA TGCGCCAGCAGCCTGGGACAGGGGGCGCAGACCCAGTACTTC.

This clonotype has ten or more counts. The chain recombines TRBV4-2 with TRBJ2-3; 8 nucleotides line up with TRBD2. The germline gives CDR1 LGHNA, CDR2 YNFKEQ. After removal of 7 bases from V and 0 bases from J, the junction contained 15 bases not matched to a gene. The CDR3 is 18 amino acids. CDR3 protein: CASKAAVGAGASTDTQYF. The CDR3 nucleotides are TGTGCCAGCAAGGCTGCTGTTGGAGCGGGGGCTAGCACAGATACGCAGTATTTT.

This clonotype is medium-sized. The chain joins TRBV28 to TRBJ2-7, with a weak D call TRBD1 (5 bases). Germline V lookup: CDR1 MDHEN, CDR2 SYDVKM. This CDR3 has 15 residues. V was trimmed by 3 bases and J by 0 bases, leaving 12 bases between them. CDR3 sequence: CASSLAPDSSYEQYF. The CDR3 DNA sequence: TGTGCCAGCAGTTTGGCCCCTGACAGCTCCTACGAGCAGTACTTC.

This clonotype appeared many times. J is TRBJ2-1 and V is TRBV30, with TRBD1 as a possible D gene (5 bases). The length of the CDR3 is 12 residues. Germline lookup yields CDR1 GTSNPN and CDR2 SVGIG (reference sequence). V dropped 4 bases and J dropped 3 bases, with 7 bases sitting between them. CDR3 nucleotide sequence: TGTGCCTGGAAAGGGGACTACAATGAGCAGTTCTTC. It yields the protein CAWKGDYNEQFF.

This clonotype showed up many times. J is TRBJ1-2 and V is TRBV12-3 or TRBV12-4; the D gene is possibly TRBD1 (6 bases). This CDR3 contains 18 residues. V dropped 5 bases and J dropped 1 base, with 23 bases sitting between them. The DNA of the CDR3 is TGTGCCAGCAGTCTCCATCACCCGGACAGTAAGAATAACTATGGCTACACCTTC. Protein product: CASSLHHPDSKNNYGYTF.

The sample holds many counts of this clonotype. J is TRBJ2-3 and V is TRBV9, with 16 positions matching TRBD2. Germline V gene data show CDR1 as SGDLS and CDR2 as YYNGEE. The CDR3 extends over 19 amino acids. Germline trimming cut 3 bases from V and 2 bases from J; bases unmatched to any gene: 9. This CDR3 is CASSAHTGLAGGTTDTQYF. CDR3 bases: TGTGCCAGCAGCGCACATACGGGACTAGCGGGGGGGACCACAGATACGCAGTATTTT.

This clonotype was seen repeatedly, ten times or more. The chain employs TRBV6-2 or TRBV6-3 and TRBJ2-2, with D perhaps TRBD2 (6 bases). Trimming stripped 2 bases from V and 3 bases from J, with 7 bases between. CDR3 length equals 14 residues. Germline CDR1 and CDR2: MNHEY and SVGEGT. The CDR3 here is CASSYGDYTGELFF. The DNA of the CDR3 is TGTGCCAGCAGTTACGGGGACTACACCGGGGAGCTGTTTTTT.

This clonotype was picked up many times. This chain uses TRBV2 with TRBJ2-1, with D hard to call. This CDR3 has 15 amino acids. Trimming took 2 bases from V and 0 from J, leaving 8 bases between them. Germline V gene sequence: CDR1 SNHLY, CDR2 FYNNEI. The CDR3 DNA reads TGTGCCAGCAGTGAAACCGATAGCTCCTACAATGAGCAGTTCTTC. Amino acids: CASSETDSSYNEQFF.

This clonotype occurred many times. The chain links TRBV20-1 to TRBJ1-4, with TRBD1 matching 10 bases. The CDR3 extends over 15 amino acids. Germline lookup yields CDR1 DFQATT and CDR2 SNEGSKA (reference sequence). Losses at the gene ends were 6 bases for V and 3 bases for J; bases not matched to a gene: 7. CDR3 nucleotide sequence: TGCAGTGCCAAAGGGACAGGGGTTGCTAATGAAAAACTGTTTTTT. This translates into CSAKGTGVANEKLFF.

There are many counts of this clonotype. The J gene is TRBJ1-4, the V gene TRBV20-1; D is unresolved. V was trimmed by 3 bases and J by 2 bases, leaving 13 bases between them. The CDR3 is made up of 15 amino acids. The germline V gene encodes CDR1 DFQATT and CDR2 SNEGSKA (reference sequence). CDR3 in DNA: TGCAGTGCTAGGCGGGAGCTAGGGACTAATGAAAAACTGTTTTTT. As protein: CSARRELGTNEKLFF.

This clonotype was observed at least ten times. V is TRBV20-1 and J is TRBJ2-3, with 10 bases that match TRBD2. The CDR3 extends over 15 amino acids. The germline CDR1 and CDR2 sequences are DFQATT and SNEGSKA (reference sequence). With V trimmed by 6 bases and J by 0 bases, 6 bases remained unmatched. This CDR3 reads CSADILAGSTDTQYF. As DNA, the CDR3 is TGCAGTGCCGATATACTAGCGGGGAGCACAGATACGCAGTATTTT.

This clonotype is labeled medium-sized. The chain combines TRBV28 with TRBJ1-5, with no clear D. Germline CDR1 reads MDHEN; CDR2 reads SYDVKM. V was trimmed by 6 bases and J by 1 base, leaving 13 bases between them. The CDR3 runs 15 residues. The CDR3 DNA reads as TGTGCCAGCAGCACAAATCGGAAGAGCAATCAGCCCCAGCATTTT. This sequence encodes CASSTNRKSNQPQHF.

In its sample, this clonotype ranks as medium-sized. The V gene is TRBV7-9, the J gene TRBJ1-1, with 7 bases identical to TRBD1. J gave up 5 bases and V 4 bases, and 10 bases lay outside the gene matches. Germline loops: CDR1 SEHNR, CDR2 FQNEAQ (reference sequence). The CDR3 is 15 residues long. The CDR3 sequence: CASSSYNRGKTEAFF. As DNA, the CDR3 is TGTGCCAGCAGCTCCTACAACAGGGGAAAAACTGAAGCTTTCTTT. Looking up the rest from reference TRBV7-9 and TRBJ1-1 gives the full variable domain: DTGVSQNPRHKITKRGQNVTFRCDPISEHNRLYWYRQTLGQGPEFLTYFQNEAQLEKSRLLSDRFSAERPKGSFSTLEIQRTEQGDSAMYLCASSSYNRGKTEAFFGQGTRLTVV.

The sample holds many counts of this clonotype. V is TRBV2 and J is TRBJ1-5; 7 nucleotides line up with TRBD1. V lost 5 bases to trimming and J lost 6 bases; unmatched junction nucleotides: 4. The CDR3 has 13 residues. Germline V gives CDR1 SNHLY, CDR2 FYNNEI. CDR3 nucleotides: TGTGCCAGCAGTCAGGGGGACAGTCAGCCCCAGCATTTT. Its protein is CASSQGDSQPQHF.

Judged by abundance, this clonotype is medium-sized. The V and J genes are TRBV29-1 and TRBJ2-7, with TRBD1 as a possible D gene (5 bases). Germline loops: CDR1 SQVTM, CDR2 ANQGSEA. The CDR3 runs 12 residues. Trimming removed 5 bases from V and 2 bases from J, with 10 bases in between. The CDR3 DNA is TGCAGCGTTAAGGCAGGGACCTACGAGCAGTACTTC. Translation gives CSVKAGTYEQYF.

This clonotype was found many times. CDR3 sequence reads: CASRSPNSNTGELFF. CDR3 in DNA: TGTGCCAGCAGGTCACCCAACTCAAACACCGGGGAGCTGTTTTTT. The genes are TRBV7-2 and TRBJ2-2; no clear D. Trimming stripped 6 bases from V and 2 bases from J, with 13 bases between. CDR1 is SGHTA and CDR2 is FQGNSA in the germline V gene. The CDR3 runs 15 residues.

This clonotype occurred many times. The J gene is TRBJ2-5, the V gene TRBV20-1; TRBD1 matches at 8 bases. CDR1 and CDR2 from the germline V gene are DFQATT and SNEGSKA (reference sequence). The V and J ends lost 7 bases and 3 bases, in that order; junction bases with no gene match: 10. The CDR3 has 14 amino acids. The CDR3 sequence is CSVGRGQEKETQYF. The CDR3 DNA reads TGCAGTGTGGGCAGGGGACAGGAAAAAGAGACCCAGTACTTC.

In this sample, this clonotype turned up many times. The chain carries TRBV12-3 or TRBV12-4 and TRBJ2-1, with D unresolved. The CDR3 loop spans 11 amino acids. The V end was cut by 3 bases, the J end by 10 bases, with 7 bases between. In nucleotides, the CDR3 is TGTGCCAGCAGTTTGGTAGAGGAGCAGTTCTTC. Its translation is CASSLVEEQFF.